This T cell receptor (beta chain) derives from a study of cytomegalovirus exposure and HLA in healthy donors. Amplification used 60 Vbeta primers and 13 Jbeta primers. Produced via immunoSEQ multiplex PCR; TCRdb's table is partial and in-frame only. The data show about 180,000 clones, almost 80% seen once. The CDR3 totals 11 residues. CDR1 is LNHDA, CDR2 SQIVND, per germline (reference sequence). Trimming took off 5 bases at V and 3 bases at J, with 4 bases between the two ends. As to this clone: The target antigen is unknown.

Overall study results and limits: The authors listed 164 TCR beta chains as cytomegalovirus-associated. Reports indicated that the classifier achieved high specificity and sensitivity in diagnosing cytomegalovirus status. A few CMV-associated chains were confirmed in vitro to be specific for CMV antigens. Presence/absence analyses took donor sequencing depth as roughly uniform.

The TCR originated in a man aged 30 to 39 in good health and CMV-seronegative. The genes are TRBV19 and TRBJ1-1; D unclear. The sequencing input was PBMCs. CDR3 residues: CASSGYTEAFF. The CDR3 region has the DNA TGTGCCAGTAGTGGCTACACTGAAGCTTTCTTT.